The 10 T cell receptor beta chains below were found in one sample sequenced in a study of tumor-infiltrating lymphocytes in primary liver carcinoma. A constant-region primer served to make TCR beta cDNA from 500 to 550 ng total RNA. For TCR beta, libraries were produced by three nested multiplex PCR rounds using slightly modified ARM-PCR. Two initial PCR rounds of about 10 cycles each paired TRBV1-TRBV30 forward primers with a C-beta reverse primer. TCRdb processed the multiplex PCR reads anew with MiXCR; each CDR3 protein has one entry. Among under 200,000 distinct CDR3 sequences listed, less than 65% were seen once. The source of the blood RNA was unsorted whole blood, and germline DNA was extracted as well. The source material was peripheral blood. The receptors were sampled from a woman aged 55-70 years with primary liver carcinoma and hepatitis B virus infection.

This clonotype was seen at least ten times. This rearrangement joins TRBV12-3 or TRBV12-4 to TRBJ1-5, with D possibly matching TRBD1 (5 bases). Trimming pared 3 bases from V and 0 bases from J, leaving 15 bases between. This CDR3 is 17 amino acids long. The CDR3 DNA reads TGTGCCAGCAGTTTTTTAGGGGCGAGGTATAGCAATCAGCCCCAGCATTTT. Translation gives CASSFLGARYSNQPQHF.

To note about this clonotype: With a much larger clone just one base away, this may be a read error. This chain joins TRBV6-1 and TRBJ2-1; D possibly corresponds to TRBD1 (5 bases). CDR1 is MNHNS, CDR2 SASEGT, per germline. The CDR3 sequence is 13 residues long. V dropped 8 bases and J dropped 7 bases, with 15 bases sitting between them. The CDR3 DNA sequence: TGTGCCAGCGGTTCACAGGCGAGGAATGAGCAGTTCTTC. Translated, it gives CASGSQARNEQFF.

This clonotype has a single count. This chain links TRBV11-2 with TRBJ2-1; 13 positions match TRBD2. CDR1 is SGHAT and CDR2 is FQNNGV in the germline V gene. The CDR3 sequence is 16 residues long. V was pared by 1 base and J by 11 bases, with 8 bases of the junction left unmatched. The CDR3 loop is CASSLGGTSGTNQQFF. CDR3 bases: TGTGCCAGCAGCTTAGGGGGGACTAGCGGGACCAACCAGCAGTTCTTC.

Notes on this clonotype: The CDR3 does not end in the conserved phenylalanine or tryptophan, so this is likely a read error. The chain joins TRBV11-3 to TRBJ2-3; no firm D call. From germline, CDR1 is SGHNT and CDR2 YENEEA. This CDR3 has 13 amino acids. CDR3 bases: TGTGCCGGCAGCCCGGCACTCGAAGATACGCAGTATCTT. It is translated as CAGSPALEDTQYL.

The chain has TRBV11-1 and TRBJ2-3, with D maybe TRBD1 (6 bases). This CDR3 spans 15 amino acids. Trimming left V 4 bases short and J 14 bases short, with 25 bases between. Germline CDR1 is SGHAT and CDR2 is FQDESV (reference sequence). The CDR3 nucleotides are TGTGCCAGCAGCTGGGGACATGGGGACACAGATGCGCGGTATTTT. Translating it yields CASSWGHGDTDARYF.

This clonotype was counted a few times. A much larger clone lies a single base off, so this may be a read error. V is TRBV4-1 and J is TRBJ2-7; D gene unclear. The CDR3 sequence is 12 residues long. CDR1 MGHRA and CDR2 YSYEKL come from the germline V gene. The CDR3, as DNA: TGCGCCAGCAACCAAGTCAACAGCGAGCAGTACTTC. It is translated as CASNQVNSEQYF.

This clonotype was picked up a small number of times. A much larger clonotype is one base distant, so this may be a read error. The V gene is TRBV29-1, the J gene TRBJ2-1; tentative D call: TRBD1 (5 bases). CDR1 is SQVTM and CDR2 is ANQGSEA in the germline V gene. CDR3 length: 14 residues. The V and J ends lost 5 bases and 1 base respectively, with 12 bases between them. This CDR3 is CSVHRQFSYNEQFF. CDR3 nucleotides: TGCAGCGTTCACAGACAGTTTTCCTACAATGAGCAGTTCTTC.

This clonotype was seen only a few times. CDR3 bases: TGTGCCAGCAGCCGAGGGGGACTAGCGCAAGAGACCCAGTACTTC. The encoded protein is CASSRGGLAQETQYF. J is TRBJ2-5 and V is TRBV7-8; 10 bases agree with TRBD2. Germline loops: CDR1 SGHVS, CDR2 FQNEAQ. The CDR3 is 15 amino acids. V lost 5 bases and J lost 2; bases outside the gene matches: 5.

The V call is TRBV28, the J call TRBJ2-5; 10 bases fit TRBD2. Germline assignment: CDR1 MDHEN and CDR2 SYDVKM. V was clipped by 6 bases and J by 2 bases; unmatched bases: 12. The CDR3 runs to 17 residues. CDR3 DNA: TGTGCCAGCAGCTCCCTTAGCGGGAGGTCCCCACAAGAGACCCAGTACTTC. Its protein is CASSSLSGRSPQETQYF.

This clonotype occurred a few times. The genes are TRBV5-1 and TRBJ2-7; either TRBD1 or TRBD2 may fit D (5 bases each). CDR1 SGHRS and CDR2 YFSETQ come from the germline V gene. The V end was cut by 0 bases, the J end by 1 base, with 11 bases between. This CDR3 contains 15 residues. CDR3 sequence: CASSLGGIGSYEQYF. CDR3 nucleotides: TGCGCCAGCAGCTTGGGGGGGATCGGTTCCTACGAGCAGTACTTC.